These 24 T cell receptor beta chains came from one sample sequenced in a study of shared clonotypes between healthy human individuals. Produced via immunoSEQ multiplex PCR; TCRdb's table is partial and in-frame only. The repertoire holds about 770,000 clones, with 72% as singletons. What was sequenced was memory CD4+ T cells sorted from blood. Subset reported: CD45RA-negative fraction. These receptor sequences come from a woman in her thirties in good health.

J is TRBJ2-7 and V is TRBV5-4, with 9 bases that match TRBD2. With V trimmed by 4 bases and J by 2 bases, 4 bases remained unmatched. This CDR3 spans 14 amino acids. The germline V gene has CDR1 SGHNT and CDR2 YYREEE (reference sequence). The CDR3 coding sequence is TGTGCCAGCAGCAGAGCTAGCGGGGCCTACGAGCAGTACTTC. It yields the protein CASSRASGAYEQYF.

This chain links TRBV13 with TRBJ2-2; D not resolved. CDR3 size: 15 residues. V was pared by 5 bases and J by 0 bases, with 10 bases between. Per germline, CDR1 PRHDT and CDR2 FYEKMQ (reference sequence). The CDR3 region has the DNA TGTGCCAGCAGCCCTTTAGCAGCGAACACCGGGGAGCTGTTTTTT. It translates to CASSPLAANTGELFF.

The CDR3 DNA follows: TGTGCCAGCACCTCGGGCGGGGACTACCCTAGCACAGATACGCAGTATTTT. It translates to CASTSGGDYPSTDTQYF. This chain uses TRBV19 with TRBJ2-3; 7 nucleotides agree with TRBD2. CDR3 size: 17 residues. Unmatched junction bases numbered 15, after V lost 9 bases and J lost 0 bases. Germline V gene lookup returns CDR1 LNHDA and CDR2 SQIVND (reference sequence).

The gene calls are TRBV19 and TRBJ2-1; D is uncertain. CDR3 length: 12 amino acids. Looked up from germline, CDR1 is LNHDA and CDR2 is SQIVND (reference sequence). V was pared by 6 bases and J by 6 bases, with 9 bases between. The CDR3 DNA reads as TGTGCCAGTAGCTCGGGCCGCAATGAGCAGTTCTTC. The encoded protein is CASSSGRNEQFF.

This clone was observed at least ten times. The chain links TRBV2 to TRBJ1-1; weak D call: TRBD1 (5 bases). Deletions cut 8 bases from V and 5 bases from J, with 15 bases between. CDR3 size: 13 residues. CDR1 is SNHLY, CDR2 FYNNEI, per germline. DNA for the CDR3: TGTGCCAGCGGAAGACAGATCGAAACTGAAGCTTTCTTT. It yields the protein CASGRQIETEAFF.

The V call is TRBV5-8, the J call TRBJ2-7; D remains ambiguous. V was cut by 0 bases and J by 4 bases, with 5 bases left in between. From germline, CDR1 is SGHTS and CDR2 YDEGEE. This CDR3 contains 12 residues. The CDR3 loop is CASSLGLYEQYF. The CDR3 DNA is TGTGCCAGCAGCTTGGGGCTTTACGAGCAGTACTTC.

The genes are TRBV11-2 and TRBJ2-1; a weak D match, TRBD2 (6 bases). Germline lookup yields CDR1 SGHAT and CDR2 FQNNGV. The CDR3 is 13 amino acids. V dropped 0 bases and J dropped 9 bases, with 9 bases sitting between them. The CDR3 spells CASSLEMGGEQFF. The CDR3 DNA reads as TGTGCCAGCAGCTTAGAAATGGGGGGTGAGCAGTTCTTC.

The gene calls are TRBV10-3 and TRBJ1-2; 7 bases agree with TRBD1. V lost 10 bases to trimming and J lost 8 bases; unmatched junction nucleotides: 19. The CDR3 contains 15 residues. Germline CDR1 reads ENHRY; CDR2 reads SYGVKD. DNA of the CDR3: TGTGCCACCCACTCACCAACAGGGGTTGCACTCGGCTACACCTTC. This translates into CATHSPTGVALGYTF.

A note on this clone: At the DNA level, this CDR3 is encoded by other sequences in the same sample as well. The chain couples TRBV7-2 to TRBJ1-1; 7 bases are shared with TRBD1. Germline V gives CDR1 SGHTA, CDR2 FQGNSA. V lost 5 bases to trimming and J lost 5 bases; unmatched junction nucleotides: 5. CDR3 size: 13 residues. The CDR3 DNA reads TGTGCCAGCAGCCGACAGGGTTATACTGAAGCTTTCTTT. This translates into CASSRQGYTEAFF.

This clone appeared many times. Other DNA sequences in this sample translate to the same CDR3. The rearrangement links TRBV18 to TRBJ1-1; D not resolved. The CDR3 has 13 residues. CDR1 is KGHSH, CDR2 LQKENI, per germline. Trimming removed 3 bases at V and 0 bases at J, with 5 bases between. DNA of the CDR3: TGTGCCAGCTCACCGGGGTTGAACACTGAAGCTTTCTTT. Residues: CASSPGLNTEAFF.

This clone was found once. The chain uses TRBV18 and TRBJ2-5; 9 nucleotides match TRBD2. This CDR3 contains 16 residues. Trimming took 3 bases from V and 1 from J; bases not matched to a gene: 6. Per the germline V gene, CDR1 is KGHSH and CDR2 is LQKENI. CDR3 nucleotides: TGTGCCAGCTCACCCCTAGCGGGATCCCGCCAAGAGACCCAGTACTTC. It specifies CASSPLAGSRQETQYF.

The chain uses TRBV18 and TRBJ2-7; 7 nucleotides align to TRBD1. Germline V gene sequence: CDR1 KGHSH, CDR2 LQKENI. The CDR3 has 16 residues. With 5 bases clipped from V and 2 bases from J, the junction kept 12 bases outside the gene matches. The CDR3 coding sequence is TGTGCCAGCTCAACCACCAAACCGGGACAGACCTACGAGCAGTACTTC. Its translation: CASSTTKPGQTYEQYF.

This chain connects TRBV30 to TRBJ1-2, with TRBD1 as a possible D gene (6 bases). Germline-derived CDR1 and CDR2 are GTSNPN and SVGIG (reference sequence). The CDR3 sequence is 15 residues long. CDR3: CACRGGQKINYGYTF. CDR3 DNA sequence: TGTGCTTGCCGGGGGGGGCAGAAAATTAACTATGGCTACACCTTC.

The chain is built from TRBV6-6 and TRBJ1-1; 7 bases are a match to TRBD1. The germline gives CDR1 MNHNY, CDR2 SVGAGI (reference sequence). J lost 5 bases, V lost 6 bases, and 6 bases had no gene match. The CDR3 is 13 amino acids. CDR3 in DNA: TGTGCCAGCAGCCGACAGGGAGGAACTGAAGCTTTCTTT. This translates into CASSRQGGTEAFF.

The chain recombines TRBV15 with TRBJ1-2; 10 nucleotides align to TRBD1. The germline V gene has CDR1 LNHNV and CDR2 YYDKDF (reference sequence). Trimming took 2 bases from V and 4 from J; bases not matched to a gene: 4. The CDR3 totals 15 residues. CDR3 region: CATSRHRTGGYGYTF. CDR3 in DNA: TGTGCCACCAGCAGACACCGGACAGGGGGCTATGGCTACACCTTC. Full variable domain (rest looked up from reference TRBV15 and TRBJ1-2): DAMVIQNPRYQVTQFGKPVTLSCSQTLNHNVMYWYQQKSSQAPKLLFHYYDKDFNNEADTPDNFQSRRPNTSFCFLDIRSPGLGDTAMYLCATSRHRTGGYGYTFGSGTRLTVV.

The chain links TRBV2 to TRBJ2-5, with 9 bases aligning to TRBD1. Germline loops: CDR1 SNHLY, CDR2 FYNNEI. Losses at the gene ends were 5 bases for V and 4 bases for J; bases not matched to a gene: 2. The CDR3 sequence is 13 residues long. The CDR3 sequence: CASSLDRGETQYF. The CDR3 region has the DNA TGTGCCAGCAGTTTGGACAGGGGAGAGACCCAGTACTTC.

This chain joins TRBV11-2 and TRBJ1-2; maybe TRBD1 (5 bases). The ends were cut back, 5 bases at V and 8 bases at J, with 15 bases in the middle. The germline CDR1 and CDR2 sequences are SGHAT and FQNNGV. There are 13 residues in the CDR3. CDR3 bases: TGTGCCAGCAGCCGACCGGGGGAGGGGGGCTACACCTTC. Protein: CASSRPGEGGYTF.

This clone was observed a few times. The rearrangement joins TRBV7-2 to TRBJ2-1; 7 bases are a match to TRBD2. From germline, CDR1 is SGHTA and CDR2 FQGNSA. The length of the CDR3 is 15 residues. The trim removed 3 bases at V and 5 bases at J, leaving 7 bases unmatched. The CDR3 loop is CASSFGGSGHNEQFF. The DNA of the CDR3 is TGTGCCAGCAGCTTTGGCGGGAGTGGTCACAATGAGCAGTTCTTC.

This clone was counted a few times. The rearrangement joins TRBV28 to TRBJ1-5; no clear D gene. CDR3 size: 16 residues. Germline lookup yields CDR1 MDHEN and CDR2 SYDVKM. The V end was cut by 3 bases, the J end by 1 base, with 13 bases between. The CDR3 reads CASSFESLGSNQPQHF. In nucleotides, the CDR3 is TGTGCCAGCAGTTTTGAGTCACTGGGAAGCAATCAGCCCCAGCATTTT.

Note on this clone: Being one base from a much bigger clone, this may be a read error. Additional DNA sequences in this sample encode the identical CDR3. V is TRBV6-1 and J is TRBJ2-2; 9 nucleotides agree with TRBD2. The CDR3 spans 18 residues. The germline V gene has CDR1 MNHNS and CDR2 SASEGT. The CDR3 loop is CASSEGLAGPSNTGELFF. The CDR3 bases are TGTGCCAGTAGTGAAGGGCTAGCGGGGCCCTCGAACACCGGGGAGCTGTTTTTT.

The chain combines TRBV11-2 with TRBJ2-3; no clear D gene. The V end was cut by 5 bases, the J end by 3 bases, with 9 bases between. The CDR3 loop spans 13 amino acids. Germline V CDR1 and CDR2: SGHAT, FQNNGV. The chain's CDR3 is CASSPTGTDTQYF. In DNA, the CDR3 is TGTGCCAGCAGCCCTACCGGAACAGATACGCAGTATTTT.

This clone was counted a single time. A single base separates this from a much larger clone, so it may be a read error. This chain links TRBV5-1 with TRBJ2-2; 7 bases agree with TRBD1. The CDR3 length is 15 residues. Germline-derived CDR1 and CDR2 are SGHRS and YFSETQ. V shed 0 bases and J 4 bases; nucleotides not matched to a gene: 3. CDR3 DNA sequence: TGCGCCAGCAGCTTGGGGGACAGAGGCACCGGGGAGCTGTTTTTT. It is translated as CASSLGDRGTGELFF.

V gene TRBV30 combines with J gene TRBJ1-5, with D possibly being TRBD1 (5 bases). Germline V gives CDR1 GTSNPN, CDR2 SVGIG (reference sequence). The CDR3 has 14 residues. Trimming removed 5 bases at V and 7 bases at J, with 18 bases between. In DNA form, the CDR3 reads TGTGCCTGGGCCCCCCAGGGAGCGGGGCAGCCCCAGCATTTT. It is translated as CAWAPQGAGQPQHF.

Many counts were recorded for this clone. The CDR3 region is CASHQGGPYTQYF. DNA for the CDR3: TGCGCCAGCCACCAGGGAGGGCCTTATACGCAGTATTTT. This chain links TRBV10-2 with TRBJ2-3; the match to TRBD2 covers 7 bases. CDR1 and CDR2 from the germline V gene are WSHSY and SAAADI. There are 13 residues in the CDR3. The junction had 9 bases not matched to a gene; V was cut back by 8 bases and J by 7 bases.